This entry lists 5 T cell receptor beta chains sequenced from one sample in a study of T cell repertoires in cytomegalovirus infection. Their specific antigens are unknown. Each CDR3 protein is one row after TCRdb ran MiXCR on the reads. The sample contains 900,000 to 950,000 distinct CDR3 sequences, approximately 31% of which appear only once. The sequences come from cultured CD8+ T cells from PBMCs, collected from culture after CMV antigen stimulation. The source is a human donor in good health (CMV status not recorded). Some clones in this sample may be carry-over from other donors' samples.

V and J are TRBV4-2 and TRBJ1-5; D not certain. The V end was cut by 3 bases, the J end by 3 bases, with 12 bases between. The CDR3 covers 15 residues. Looked up from germline, CDR1 is LGHNA and CDR2 is YNFKEQ. The chain's CDR3 is CASSQLNGPNQPQHF. DNA for the CDR3: TGTGCCAGCAGCCAGCTAAACGGACCCAATCAGCCCCAGCATTTT.

J is TRBJ2-3 and V is TRBV27, with a possible D match to TRBD2 (5 bases). Germline V gives CDR1 MNHEY, CDR2 SMNVEV (reference sequence). V lost 5 bases and J 1 base, leaving 10 bases between the germline ends. The CDR3 has 14 amino acids. CDR3 in amino acids: CASSIAGGTDTQYF. DNA for the CDR3: TGTGCCAGCAGTATAGCCGGGGGCACAGATACGCAGTATTTT.

There are many counts of this clonotype. The CDR3 protein is CASSQDPSSYNEQFF. The CDR3 nucleotides are TGCGCCAGCAGCCAAGATCCTAGCTCCTACAATGAGCAGTTCTTC. The chain has TRBV4-3 and TRBJ2-1; D gene uncertain. Germline V CDR1 and CDR2: LGHNA, YSLEER. The CDR3 is 15 amino acids. V lost 0 bases to trimming and J lost 0 bases, with 6 bases between them.

The V gene is TRBV24-1, the J gene TRBJ2-1, with no clear D. The CDR3 contains 16 residues. Between the trimmed V and J ends, which lost 0 bases and 2 bases, there was a span of 10 bases. The germline V gene encodes CDR1 KGHDR and CDR2 SFDVKD. The DNA of the CDR3 is TGTGCCACCAGTGATTTGGAAGGGTTCACCTACAATGAGCAGTTCTTC. It encodes CATSDLEGFTYNEQFF.

This clonotype turned up a few times. The chain combines TRBV27 with TRBJ1-5; D is possibly TRBD1 (5 bases). Trimming took 5 bases from V and 3 from J, leaving 17 bases between them. The CDR3 contains 16 residues. Germline assignment: CDR1 MNHEY and CDR2 SMNVEV (reference sequence). The CDR3 DNA reads as TGTGCCAGCAGTCCCTACGAAACAGGAGTCAATCAGCCCCAGCATTTT. The encoded protein is CASSPYETGVNQPQHF.